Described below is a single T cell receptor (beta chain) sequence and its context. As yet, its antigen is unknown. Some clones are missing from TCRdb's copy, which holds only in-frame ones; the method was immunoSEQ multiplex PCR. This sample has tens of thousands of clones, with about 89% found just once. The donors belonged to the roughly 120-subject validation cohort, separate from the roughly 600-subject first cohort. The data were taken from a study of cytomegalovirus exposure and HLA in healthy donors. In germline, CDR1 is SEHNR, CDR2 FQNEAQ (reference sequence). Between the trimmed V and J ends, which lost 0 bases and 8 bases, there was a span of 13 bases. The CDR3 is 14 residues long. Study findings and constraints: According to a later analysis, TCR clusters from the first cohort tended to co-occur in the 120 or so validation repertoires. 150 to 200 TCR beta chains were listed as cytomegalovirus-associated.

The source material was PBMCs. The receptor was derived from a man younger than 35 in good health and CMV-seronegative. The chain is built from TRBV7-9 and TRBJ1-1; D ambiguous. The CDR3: CASSLAFAGREAFF. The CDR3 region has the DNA TGTGCCAGCAGCTTAGCTTTCGCGGGGAGGGAAGCTTTCTTT.